One T cell receptor beta chain is described in this entry. While infection was still active, Seattle patients were enrolled and then followed longitudinally. The CDR3 is 17 amino acids. Per germline, CDR1 SGHTA and CDR2 FQGNSA. V lost 1 base, J lost 9 bases, and 14 bases stayed unmatched. The data were obtained in a study of blood T cell repertoires in COVID-19. Study in general: The United States, Italy and Spain provided the acute and convalescent COVID-19 samples.

In the authors' methods: The authors estimated nucleated cell counts from reference gene primer amplification. Data came from immunoSEQ multiplex PCR; TCRdb stores just in-frame clones and leaves some out. D and trimming were read from the DNA, whereas the V and J calls and clone size are those reported in that table. Among approximately 210,000 clones, approximately 81% were seen once, and the ten largest hold under 12%. The chain carries TRBV7-2 and TRBJ2-5; 10 bases agree with TRBD1. The TCR originated in a woman older than 75 with COVID-19, enrolled during active disease. The specimen sequenced was peripheral blood. This CDR3 reads CASSLGAGQGVLGSQYF. CDR3 sequence (DNA): TGTGCCAGCAGCTTAGGGGCTGGACAGGGGGTCCTAGGGTCCCAGTACTTC.